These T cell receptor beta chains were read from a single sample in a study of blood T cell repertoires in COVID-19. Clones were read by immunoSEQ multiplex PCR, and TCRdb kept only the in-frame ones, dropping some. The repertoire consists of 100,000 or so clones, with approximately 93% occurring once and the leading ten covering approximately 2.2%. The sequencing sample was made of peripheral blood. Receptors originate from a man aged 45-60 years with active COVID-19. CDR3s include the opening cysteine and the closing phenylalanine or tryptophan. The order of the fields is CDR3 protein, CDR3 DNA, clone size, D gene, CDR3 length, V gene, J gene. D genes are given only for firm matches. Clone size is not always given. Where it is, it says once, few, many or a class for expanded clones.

CDR3: CASSLGDSREAFF; DNA: TGTGCCAGCAGCTTGGGTGACTCACGGGAAGCTTTCTTT; size: .; D: .; length: 13; V: TRBV5-8; J: TRBJ1-1
CDR3: CASSSYQGNQPQHF; DNA: TGTGCCAGCAGTTCGTATCAGGGCAATCAGCCCCAGCATTTT; size: .; D: .; length: 14; V: TRBV6-5; J: TRBJ1-5
CDR3: CASSPRTSGRTDTQYF; DNA: TGTGCCAGCAGTCCTAGGACTAGCGGACGCACAGATACGCAGTATTTT; size: .; D: TRBD2; length: 16; V: TRBV28; J: TRBJ2-3
CDR3: CASGSPGGGVGTEAFF; DNA: TGTGCTAGTGGTTCCCCGGGGGGGGGCGTAGGCACTGAAGCTTTCTTT; size: .; D: .; length: 16; V: TRBV12-5; J: TRBJ1-1
CDR3: CASSRDIASPLHF; DNA: TGTGCCAGCAGCAGGGACATTGCTTCACCCCTCCACTTT; size: .; D: .; length: 13; V: TRBV27; J: TRBJ1-6
CDR3: CASSLGQALYGYTF; DNA: TGTGCCAGCAGCCTCGGACAGGCCCTCTATGGCTACACCTTC; size: few; D: TRBD1; length: 14; V: TRBV5-6; J: TRBJ1-2
CDR3: CASSLISSFSSYNEQFF; DNA: TGTGCCAGCAGTTTGATTAGCTCGTTTAGCTCCTACAATGAGCAGTTCTTC; size: .; D: .; length: 17; V: TRBV28; J: TRBJ2-1
CDR3: CATSGGDSSSYNEQFF; DNA: TGTGCCACCAGTGGTGGGGACTCAAGCTCCTACAATGAGCAGTTCTTC; size: .; D: .; length: 16; V: TRBV24-1; J: TRBJ2-1
CDR3: CASNIWGPQETQYF; DNA: TGTGCCAGCAATATCTGGGGGCCCCAAGAGACCCAGTACTTC; size: .; D: .; length: 14; V: TRBV6-5; J: TRBJ2-5
CDR3: CATRAGVPGELFF; DNA: TGTGCCACCAGGGCAGGTGTCCCCGGGGAGCTGTTTTTT; size: .; D: .; length: 13; V: TRBV24-1; J: TRBJ2-2
CDR3: CATSTGLGGYTF; DNA: TGTGCCACCAGTACAGGTTTAGGAGGCTACACCTTC; size: .; D: .; length: 12; V: TRBV24-1; J: TRBJ1-2
CDR3: CATSRDPGLVHEQFF; DNA: TGTGCCACCAGCAGAGATCCGGGACTAGTTCATGAGCAGTTCTTC; size: .; D: TRBD2; length: 15; V: TRBV15; J: TRBJ2-1
CDR3: CASGQTRQETQYF; DNA: TGTGCCAGCGGGCAGACAAGACAAGAGACCCAGTACTTC; size: once; D: .; length: 13; V: TRBV2; J: TRBJ2-5
CDR3: CAWSTQGQPQHF; DNA: TGTGCCTGGAGTACACAGGGGCAGCCCCAGCATTTT; size: few; D: TRBD1; length: 12; V: TRBV30; J: TRBJ1-5
CDR3: CASRLQGGADTQYF; DNA: TGTGCCAGCAGATTACAGGGAGGGGCAGATACGCAGTATTTT; size: .; D: .; length: 14; V: TRBV6-5; J: TRBJ2-3
CDR3: CASSQLAGGYTDTQYF; DNA: TGTGCCAGCAGCCAACTAGCGGGAGGCTACACAGATACGCAGTATTTT; size: .; D: TRBD2; length: 16; V: TRBV11-2; J: TRBJ2-3
CDR3: CASSLPDSLATNEKLFF; DNA: TGTGCCAGCAGCCTGCCGGACAGCCTAGCAACTAATGAAAAACTGTTTTTT; size: .; D: .; length: 17; V: TRBV3-1/TRBV3-2; J: TRBJ1-4
CDR3: CSATAGNEQFF; DNA: TGCAGTGCTACAGCGGGGAATGAGCAGTTCTTC; size: .; D: TRBD2; length: 11; V: TRBV20-1; J: TRBJ2-1
CDR3: CASSVGQGSGNTIYF; DNA: TGTGCCAGCAGCGTGGGACAGGGCTCTGGAAACACCATATATTTT; size: .; D: TRBD1; length: 15; V: TRBV9; J: TRBJ1-3
CDR3: CAIRRPSIGRDSETQYF; DNA: TGTGCCATCCGCCGGCCGAGCATAGGCCGGGACTCTGAGACCCAGTACTTC; size: .; D: .; length: 17; V: TRBV19; J: TRBJ2-5
CDR3: CASSYQVGGYGYTF; DNA: TGTGCCAGCAGTTACCAAGTCGGGGGCTATGGCTACACCTTC; size: .; D: .; length: 14; V: TRBV6-5; J: TRBJ1-2
CDR3: CASSPQGGQENTEAFF; DNA: TGTGCCAGCTCACCTCAAGGAGGACAGGAGAACACTGAAGCTTTCTTT; size: .; D: TRBD1; length: 16; V: TRBV18; J: TRBJ1-1
CDR3: CASSLGGGGASSGYTF; DNA: TGTGCCAGCAGCTTAGGTGGAGGGGGCGCCTCCTCCGGCTACACCTTC; size: .; D: TRBD1; length: 16; V: TRBV7-9; J: TRBJ1-2
CDR3: CASSKSYTGADGELFF; DNA: TGTGCCAGTAGTAAGAGTTACACAGGGGCGGACGGGGAGCTGTTTTTT; size: .; D: TRBD1; length: 16; V: TRBV19; J: TRBJ2-2
CDR3: CASSSRFPNTGELFF; DNA: TGTGCCAGCAGCTCCAGGTTCCCGAACACCGGGGAGCTGTTTTTT; size: .; D: .; length: 15; V: TRBV5-5; J: TRBJ2-2
CDR3: CASRQEVSNQPQHF; DNA: TGTGCCAGCAGGCAGGAGGTTTCCAATCAGCCCCAGCATTTT; size: .; D: .; length: 14; V: TRBV6-5; J: TRBJ1-5
CDR3: CASSFYLGGETQYF; DNA: TGTGCCAGCAGCTTTTATCTCGGGGGGGAGACCCAGTACTTC; size: .; D: TRBD2; length: 14; V: TRBV5-5; J: TRBJ2-5
CDR3: CASSHTRGTGNEQFF; DNA: TGTGCCAGCAGTCATACCCGGGGGACAGGGAATGAGCAGTTCTTC; size: .; D: TRBD1; length: 15; V: TRBV6-5; J: TRBJ2-1
CDR3: CASSHLGLASTDTQYF; DNA: TGTGCCAGCAGCCACCTGGGGCTTGCTAGCACAGATACGCAGTATTTT; size: .; D: .; length: 16; V: TRBV3-1/TRBV3-2; J: TRBJ2-3
CDR3: CASSLGGLAGAGELFF; DNA: TGCGCCAGCAGCTTGGGAGGACTAGCGGGGGCCGGGGAGCTGTTTTTT; size: .; D: TRBD2; length: 16; V: TRBV5-1; J: TRBJ2-2
CDR3: CASSPGQKYNEQFF; DNA: TGCGCCAGCAGCCCGGGACAGAAATACAATGAGCAGTTCTTC; size: once; D: TRBD1; length: 14; V: TRBV5-1; J: TRBJ2-1
CDR3: CASGLAGSYEQYF; DNA: TGTGCTAGTGGTTTGGCGGGGTCCTACGAGCAGTACTTC; size: once; D: .; length: 13; V: TRBV12-5; J: TRBJ2-7
CDR3: CASTRLAGGRNEQFF; DNA: TGTGCCAGCACTAGACTAGCGGGAGGGCGCAATGAGCAGTTCTTC; size: .; D: TRBD2; length: 15; V: TRBV6-5; J: TRBJ2-1
CDR3: CASNRLTGELFF; DNA: TGTGCCAGTAACAGGCTGACCGGGGAGCTGTTTTTT; size: .; D: .; length: 12; V: TRBV19; J: TRBJ2-2
CDR3: CASGLGRQYTEAFF; DNA: TGTGCTAGTGGTTTGGGAAGACAGTACACTGAAGCTTTCTTT; size: .; D: .; length: 14; V: TRBV12-5; J: TRBJ1-1
CDR3: CASSTAEYYTDTQYF; DNA: TGTGCCAGCAGTACCGCGGAGTATTACACAGATACGCAGTATTTT; size: .; D: .; length: 15; V: TRBV6-2/TRBV6-3; J: TRBJ2-3
CDR3: CASSVRRPGGYTF; DNA: TGTGCCAGCAGTGTGCGTCGCCCGGGGGGCTACACCTTC; size: .; D: .; length: 13; V: TRBV2; J: TRBJ1-2